The table lists the clone carrying this TCR beta chain with a few counts. The antigen is undetermined. The sample comes from a study of T cell repertoires in cytomegalovirus infection. TCRdb ran MiXCR on the reads and lists one entry per CDR3 protein. Among tens of thousands of distinct CDR3 sequences, around 20% were seen once, and the ten largest hold 60% to 75%. With V trimmed by 2 bases and J by 0 bases, 2 bases remained unmatched. The CDR3 totals 15 residues. Germline CDR1 reads SGHTA; CDR2 reads FQGNSA. The TCR originated in a human donor in good health (CMV status not recorded). Some clones in this sample may be carry-over from other donors' samples. The specimen was CD8+ T cells from cultured PBMCs, collected from culture after CMV antigen stimulation. The genes are TRBV7-2 and TRBJ2-7; 9 positions agree with TRBD1. The CDR3 DNA is TGTGCCAGCAGCTTAAGGGACAGGGCCTCCTACGAGCAGTACTTC. Its translation is CASSLRDRASYEQYF. Variable domain in full (rest from reference TRBV7-2 and TRBJ2-7): GAGVSQSPSNKVTEKGKDVELRCDPISGHTALYWYRQSLGQGLEFLIYFQGNSAPDKSGLPSDRFSAERTGGSVSTLTIQRTQQEDSAVYLCASSLRDRASYEQYFGPGTRLTVT.